The present T cell receptor (beta chain) was sequenced within a study of PD-1 blockade in classical Hodgkin lymphoma. The CDR3 length is 14 residues. The germline CDR1 and CDR2 sequences are SGHRS and YFSETQ. The V end was cut by 1 base, the J end by 4 bases, with 11 bases between. With regard to this clone: Its antigen is undetermined.

Generated by immunoSEQ multiplex PCR, the TCRdb table keeps only in-frame clones and is missing some. The sample gives approximately 50,000 clones, 88% of which show up once; under 7% is in the top ten. Following autologous stem cell transplantation, relapse occurred in every patient, and exposure to brentuximab vedotin varied. Study-wide findings and caveats: There remain no defined causes for the repertoire differences, which possibly reflect disease activity or prior therapy. TCR diversity at baseline was reported to be reduced in newly diagnosed patients relative to healthy donors.

The sample here was peripheral blood mononuclear cells (PBMCs), taken before the second cycle of nivolumab. This TCR derives from a human donor with classical Hodgkin lymphoma. This chain connects TRBV5-1 to TRBJ1-1; D is uncertain. In nucleotides, the CDR3 is TGCGCCAGCAGCTTGATTTCAGAATCCACTGAAGCTTTCTTT. Translating gives CASSLISESTEAFF.